The rows below give T cell receptor beta chains drawn from one sample of a study of blood T cell repertoires in COVID-19. The repertoire was sequenced with immunoSEQ multiplex PCR; TCRdb's copy has only in-frame clones and lacks some. The profile shows about 260,000 clones, around nine tenths of them singletons. The sample comprised peripheral blood. The receptor set was obtained from a woman aged 55 to 70 with COVID-19, enrolled during active disease. Both conserved end residues are part of each CDR3.

v_gene	j_gene	CDR3aa
TRBV4-1	TRBJ1-1	CASSLDRAVNTEAFF
TRBV30	TRBJ1-1	CAWSVRVFGKMNTEAFF
TRBV5-1	TRBJ1-4	CASSPRGTGGIGGLFF
TRBV5-1	TRBJ1-2	CASSLVPDYGYTF
TRBV7-8	TRBJ1-1	CASSLGTGVRDTEAFF
TRBV3-1/TRBV3-2	TRBJ1-1	CASSQSGLTEAFF
TRBV19	TRBJ2-1	CASSIQAGGIGEQFF
TRBV27	TRBJ2-2	CASSRELLYTGELFF
TRBV5-1	TRBJ1-2	CASSLGYSGYGYTF
TRBV10-3	TRBJ2-1	CAISVASGEQFF
TRBV30	TRBJ1-6	CAWKRRENSPLHF
TRBV19	TRBJ2-2	CATRRTSGSNTGELFF
TRBV19	TRBJ1-2	CASSPDRGPDGYTF
TRBV2	TRBJ2-2	CASSEEDSANTGELFF
TRBV5-1	TRBJ2-7	CASSFSGPYEQYF
TRBV5-1	TRBJ2-7	CASSLGSNRFEQYF
TRBV19	TRBJ1-5	CASSTRGNQPQHF
TRBV29-1	TRBJ2-3	CSAPRLAGSTDTQYF
TRBV7-2	TRBJ2-3	CASSPDWSRTDTQYF
TRBV11-2	TRBJ1-4	CASSLRGAPGGEKLFF
TRBV11-2	TRBJ2-7	CASSSPRRQIPGEQYF
TRBV19	TRBJ2-1	CASSIGGGAGGYNEQFF
TRBV6-2/TRBV6-3	TRBJ2-2	CASSYSQLAGERRAGELFF
TRBV5-1	TRBJ2-5	CASSRRGREETQYF
TRBV2	TRBJ2-7	CASTFLTGRSYEQYF
TRBV6-2/TRBV6-3	TRBJ2-7	CASSLASYEQYF
TRBV7-9	TRBJ2-2	CASSLASGRAAGELFF
TRBV19	TRBJ2-1	CASRGLAGASEGNEQFF
TRBV6-5	TRBJ1-2	CASSYGQGSYGYTF
TRBV24-1	TRBJ2-7	CATSDSGTSGSNEQYF
TRBV27	TRBJ2-2	CASSLRQASGELFF
TRBV6-5	TRBJ1-2	CASSWGQGDYGYTF